The 5 T cell receptor beta chains given below trace back to one sample, sequenced in a study of T cell repertoires in cytomegalovirus infection. TCRdb fed the reads into MiXCR, producing one record per CDR3 protein. The repertoire holds roughly 800,000 distinct CDR3 sequences, with 29% as singletons. Their antigens remain unidentified. The material sequenced was cultured CD8+ T cells from PBMCs, taken from culture after CMV antigen stimulation. The receptors were sampled from a human donor in good health (CMV status not recorded). Some clones in this sample may be carry-over from other donors' samples.

The chain has TRBV5-4 and TRBJ2-7; TRBD2 might be the D (6 bases). The germline V gene has CDR1 SGHNT and CDR2 YYREEE (reference sequence). There are 15 residues in the CDR3. Between the trimmed V and J ends, which lost 0 bases and 2 bases, there was a span of 12 bases. CDR3 bases: TGTGCCAGCAGCTTGGGTGCGGGGACCCCCTACGAGCAGTACTTC. Its translation is CASSLGAGTPYEQYF.

Comment on this clonotype: A much larger clone differs from this one at a single base, so this may be a read error. The chain joins TRBV7-8 to TRBJ1-2, with no clear D. The CDR3 contains 15 residues. The germline gives CDR1 SGHVS, CDR2 FQNEAQ. CDR3 amino acids: CASSFILTENYGFTF. The CDR3 nucleotides are TGTGCCAGCAGCTTCATTTTGACGGAGAACTATGGCTTCACCTTC.

This clonotype has only a few counts. The chain is built from TRBV6-1 and TRBJ1-2, with D possibly TRBD1 on 5 matching bases. Trimming stripped 3 bases from V and 5 bases from J, with 16 bases between. Germline V gene lookup returns CDR1 MNHNS and CDR2 SASEGT. The CDR3 extends over 15 amino acids. The DNA of the CDR3 is TGTGCCAGCAGTGATTCCAGCAGGGCCCTATATGGCTACACCTTC. Its protein is CASSDSSRALYGYTF.

This chain links TRBV24-1 with TRBJ1-2; unclear D gene. Germline values: CDR1 KGHDR, CDR2 SFDVKD. The CDR3 covers 13 residues. Deletions cut 4 bases from V and 2 bases from J, with 7 bases between. The CDR3 protein is CATSERTNYGYTF. CDR3 coding DNA: TGTGCCACCAGTGAGAGGACGAACTATGGCTACACCTTC.

Only a few counts were recorded for this clonotype. The chain has TRBV23-1 and TRBJ2-2, with D tentatively TRBD1 (5 bases). TRBV23-1 belongs to the ORF category, with a function that is uncertain. V was shortened by 2 bases and J by 0 bases, with 16 bases between the two germline ends. This CDR3 contains 18 residues. The CDR3 loop is CASSQICQGLSNTGELFF. CDR3 nucleotides: TGCGCCAGCAGTCAAATTTGTCAGGGCCTTTCGAACACCGGGGAGCTGTTTTTT.